The T cell receptor (beta chain) described here comes from a study of blood T cell repertoires in COVID-19. This clone was observed a single time. Some clones are missing from TCRdb's copy, which holds only in-frame ones; the method was immunoSEQ multiplex PCR. The sample shows under 200,000 clones, around nine tenths of them seen only once. The V gene's germline CDR1 is LNHDA and CDR2 SQIVND (reference sequence). This CDR3 is built from 17 residues. V shed 6 bases and J 5 bases; nucleotides not matched to a gene: 14. Specimen: peripheral blood. This chain joins TRBV19 and TRBJ2-2, with TRBD2 matching over 8 bases. The receptor comes from a man aged 65 to 79 with active or convalescent COVID-19. The CDR3 coding sequence is TGTGCCAGTAGCCTCCTAGGAAGCGGGAGAGGTACCGGGGAGCTGTTTTTT. It yields the protein CASSLLGSGRGTGELFF.